These 16 T cell receptor beta chains were sequenced from one sample in a study of T cell repertoires in cytomegalovirus infection. TCRdb re-called the reads through MiXCR, storing one row per CDR3 protein. This sample has 560,000 or so distinct CDR3 sequences, with 16% found just once. The sequenced material came from CD8+ T cells from PBMCs. These receptors originate from a human donor in good health (CMV status not recorded). Some clones in this sample may be carry-over from other donors' samples.

Only a few counts were recorded for this clonotype. The gene calls are TRBV6-2 or TRBV6-3 and TRBJ1-2; D unclear. The germline V gene has CDR1 MNHEY and CDR2 SVGEGT. The germline V and J ends were trimmed by 4 bases and 2 bases, with 14 bases remaining between them. CDR3 length: 15 residues. CDR3 sequence reads: CASSFWRVGNYGYTF. The CDR3 DNA follows: TGTGCCAGCAGTTTTTGGAGGGTGGGCAACTATGGCTACACCTTC.

Many counts were recorded for this clonotype. The chain is built from TRBV7-9 and TRBJ1-1; TRBD1 agrees at 7 bases. The V gene end was trimmed by 3 bases and the J gene end by 3 bases; junction bases not matched to a gene: 7. The CDR3 sequence is 15 residues long. CDR1 and CDR2 from the germline V gene are SEHNR and FQNEAQ (reference sequence). The CDR3 bases are TGTGCCAGCAGCTTTGACGGACAGGCTCACACTGAAGCTTTCTTT. Its protein is CASSFDGQAHTEAFF.

This clonotype occurred a few times. This chain uses TRBV5-1 with TRBJ2-7; possibly TRBD2 for D (5 bases). Trimming cost V 3 bases and J 5 bases, with 6 bases left between them. The CDR3 runs to 11 residues. Germline-derived CDR1 and CDR2 are SGHRS and YFSETQ. This CDR3 is CASSSGNEQYF. CDR3 nucleotide sequence: TGCGCCAGCAGCTCCGGGAACGAGCAGTACTTC.

The DNA for the CDR3 is TGTGCCAGCAGCCGTGAGAATAGCAATCAGCCCCAGCATTTT. Protein: CASSRENSNQPQHF. This chain joins TRBV5-6 and TRBJ1-5; D gene uncertain. Germline loops: CDR1 SGHDT, CDR2 YYEEEE. This CDR3 is 14 amino acids long. The V gene lost 4 bases and the J gene lost 0 bases, with 8 bases spanning the gap.

Comment on this clonotype: The conserved final phenylalanine or tryptophan is absent from the CDR3, which likely points to a read error. This rearrangement joins TRBV27 to TRBJ1-5; the match to TRBD1 covers 8 bases. The germline V gene encodes CDR1 MNHEY and CDR2 SMNVEV (reference sequence). The CDR3 has 15 amino acids. CDR3 residues: CASSVTGGSNQPQHI. DNA for the CDR3: TGCGCCAGCAGTGTCACAGGGGGGAGCAATCAGCCCCAGCATATT.

V and J are TRBV4-2 and TRBJ2-7; 8 nucleotides agree with TRBD2. V lost 1 base, J lost 2 bases, and 7 bases stayed unmatched. In germline, CDR1 is LGHNA, CDR2 YNFKEQ. The CDR3 runs to 16 residues. The CDR3 loop reads CASSQVSTSGPYEQYF. CDR3 in DNA: TGTGCCAGCAGCCAAGTCAGTACTAGCGGACCCTACGAGCAGTACTTC.

The J gene is TRBJ2-5, the V gene TRBV18; no clear D gene. The length of the CDR3 is 15 residues. Germline lookup yields CDR1 KGHSH and CDR2 LQKENI. V gave up 3 bases and J gave up 0 bases, with 11 bases separating them. CDR3 residues: CASSPATHHQETQYF. In DNA form, the CDR3 reads TGTGCCAGCTCACCCGCGACACATCACCAAGAGACCCAGTACTTC.

At least ten counts were recorded for this clonotype. The CDR3: CASSLVPRSNTEAFF. The DNA of the CDR3 is TGTGCCAGCAGCTTAGTGCCCCGGAGTAATACTGAAGCTTTCTTT. The V call is TRBV7-2, the J call TRBJ1-1; D is unclear. This CDR3 is built from 15 residues. Germline loops: CDR1 SGHTA, CDR2 FQGNSA. The V and J ends lost 1 base and 5 bases respectively, with 14 bases between them.

V is TRBV28 and J is TRBJ2-3; D perhaps matches TRBD2 (5 bases). Germline CDR1 and CDR2: MDHEN and SYDVKM. The V end lost 2 bases, the J end lost 2 bases, and 14 bases lay between the germline ends. The CDR3 is 16 residues long. CDR3 sequence reads: CASSLMWERLTDTQYF. In DNA, the CDR3 is TGTGCCAGCAGTTTAATGTGGGAGAGGCTCACAGATACGCAGTATTTT.

Ten or more counts support this clonotype. The V and J genes are TRBV14 and TRBJ1-1; possible D gene TRBD1, 6 bases. CDR1 and CDR2 from the germline V gene are SGHDN and FVKESK. The CDR3 is made up of 15 amino acids. V lost 3 bases and J 5 bases, leaving 16 bases between the germline ends. CDR3 sequence (DNA): TGTGCCAGCAGCCAGGGACCAGGGGTTGGGACTGAAGCTTTCTTT. Its protein is CASSQGPGVGTEAFF.

This clonotype was seen a single time. The J gene is TRBJ2-7, the V gene TRBV13; TRBD1 aligns across 9 bases. With V trimmed by 6 bases and J by 6 bases, 6 bases remained unmatched. Germline V lookup: CDR1 PRHDT, CDR2 FYEKMQ (reference sequence). CDR3 size: 13 residues. CDR3 in amino acids: CASRGQGSFEQYF. The CDR3 DNA sequence: TGTGCCAGCAGGGGACAGGGAAGTTTCGAGCAGTACTTC.

This clonotype has only one observation. A read error may explain this, as a much larger clone is one base away. The chain combines TRBV28 with TRBJ2-5, with 12 bases fitting TRBD1. CDR3 length: 18 residues. With 4 bases clipped from V and 5 bases from J, the junction kept 14 bases outside the gene matches. Germline V CDR1 and CDR2: MDHEN, SYDVKM. In DNA, the CDR3 is TGTGCCAGCAGTTCTCCCACTCCCGGGACAGGGGGCTGGGAGACCCAGTACTTC. Its translation: CASSSPTPGTGGWETQYF.

The rearrangement joins TRBV7-9 to TRBJ1-6; D remains ambiguous. The V and J ends lost 0 bases and 1 base respectively, with 13 bases between them. The germline V gene encodes CDR1 SEHNR and CDR2 FQNEAQ (reference sequence). This CDR3 spans 18 amino acids. CDR3 in amino acids: CASSLAVGGSSYNSPLHF. CDR3 sequence (DNA): TGTGCCAGCAGCTTAGCGGTAGGCGGGAGTTCCTATAATTCACCCCTCCACTTT.

The genes are TRBV28 and TRBJ1-3; unclear D gene. CDR1 is MDHEN, CDR2 SYDVKM, per germline. Trimming removed 7 bases from V and 0 bases from J, with 10 bases in between. There are 14 residues in the CDR3. The CDR3 loop is CASNPVRSGNTIYF. CDR3 nucleotides: TGTGCCAGCAATCCTGTACGCTCTGGAAACACCATATATTTT.

V usage is TRBV27 and J usage is TRBJ2-6; 9 positions match TRBD1. The CDR3 has 19 residues. V shed 0 bases, J shed 2 bases, and the junction held 8 bases outside the gene matches. CDR1 MNHEY and CDR2 SMNVEV come from the germline V gene (reference sequence). In nucleotides, the CDR3 is TGTGCCAGCAGTTTATCAGGGACAGGGCGGAGAGCTGGGGCCAACGTCCTGACTTTC. Translated: CASSLSGTGRRAGANVLTF.

The chain has TRBV19 and TRBJ2-7; the D gene could be TRBD1 or TRBD2 (5 bases each). Trimming took 5 bases from V and 3 from J, leaving 14 bases between them. This CDR3 is 14 amino acids long. The germline gives CDR1 LNHDA, CDR2 SQIVND (reference sequence). CDR3: CASSPRDEGYEQYF. The CDR3 DNA is TGTGCCAGTAGTCCACGGGACGAGGGCTACGAGCAGTACTTC. Together with reference TRBV19 and TRBJ2-7, the CDR3 gives the full variable domain: DGGITQSPKYLFRKEGQNVTLSCEQNLNHDAMYWYRQDPGQGLRLIYYSQIVNDFQKGDIAEGYSVSREKKESFPLTVTSAQKNPTAFYLCASSPRDEGYEQYFGPGTRLTVT.